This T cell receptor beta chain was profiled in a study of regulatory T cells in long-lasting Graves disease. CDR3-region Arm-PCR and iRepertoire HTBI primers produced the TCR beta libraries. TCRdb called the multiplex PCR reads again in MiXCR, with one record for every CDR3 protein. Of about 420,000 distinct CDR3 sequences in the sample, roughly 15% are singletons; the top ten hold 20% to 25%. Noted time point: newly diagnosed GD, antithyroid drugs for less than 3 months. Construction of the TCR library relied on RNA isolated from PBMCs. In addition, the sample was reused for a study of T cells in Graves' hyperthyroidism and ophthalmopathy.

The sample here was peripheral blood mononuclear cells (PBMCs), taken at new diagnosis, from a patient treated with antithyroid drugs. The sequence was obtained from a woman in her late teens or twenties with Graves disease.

The CDR3 loop reads CASSVGLASTYEQYF. The CDR3 DNA sequence: TGTGCCAGCAGCGTAGGGCTAGCGTCAACCTACGAGCAGTACTTC. The rearrangement uses TRBV9 and TRBJ2-7; the D gene is possibly TRBD2 (6 bases). This CDR3 comprises 15 residues. Trimming took off 0 bases at V and 2 bases at J, with 12 bases between the two ends. Germline CDR1 and CDR2: SGDLS and YYNGEE.